The text below deals with one T cell receptor (beta chain). The target antigen is unknown. The sample is drawn from a study of cytomegalovirus exposure and HLA in healthy donors. Study-wide points: Per a prior analysis, the majority of TCR beta V segments were productive roughly 87% or roughly 30% of the time. A further, later analysis showed that HLA-associated TCR beta chains (compared with equally common others) were more clonally expanded.

PCR was performed using 60 Vbeta and 13 Jbeta primers. The data were produced by immunoSEQ multiplex PCR, yet TCRdb's version contains in-frame clones alone and is incomplete. The data contain about 140,000 clones, about 74% of them singletons. This CDR3 is built from 14 residues. Germline V gene sequence: CDR1 MDHEN, CDR2 SYDVKM. V dropped 4 bases and J dropped 5 bases, with 11 bases sitting between them. The sequence derives from a man aged 30-40 years in good health and CMV-seronegative. The rearrangement uses TRBV28 and TRBJ1-4, with a possible D match to TRBD1 (5 bases). The sequencing input was PBMCs. Here the CDR3 reads CASSSAGGNEKLFF. The CDR3 DNA follows: TGTGCCAGCAGTTCCGCGGGGGGGAATGAAAAACTGTTTTTT.